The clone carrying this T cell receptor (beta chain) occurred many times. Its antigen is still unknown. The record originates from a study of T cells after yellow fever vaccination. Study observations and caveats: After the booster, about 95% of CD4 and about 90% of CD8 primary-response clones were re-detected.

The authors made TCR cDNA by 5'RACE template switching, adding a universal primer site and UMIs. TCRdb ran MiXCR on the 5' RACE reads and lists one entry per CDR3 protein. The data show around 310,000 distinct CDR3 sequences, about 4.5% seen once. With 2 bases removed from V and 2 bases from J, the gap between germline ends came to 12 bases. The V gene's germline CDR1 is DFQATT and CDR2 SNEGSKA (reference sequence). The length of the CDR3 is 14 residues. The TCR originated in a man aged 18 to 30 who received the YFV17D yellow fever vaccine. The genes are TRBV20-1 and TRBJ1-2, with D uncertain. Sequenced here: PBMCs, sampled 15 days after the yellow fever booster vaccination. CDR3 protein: CSARPPPGNYGYTF. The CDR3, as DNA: TGCAGTGCTAGACCCCCGCCGGGAAACTATGGCTACACCTTC.